This TCR beta chain was sequenced in a study of CD8 T cells in ankylosing spondylitis. General observations from the study: There was a TCR beta motif, made of 7 to 9 highly homologous variants, that appeared characteristic of ankylosing spondylitis blood.

V shed 3 bases and J shed 5 bases, with 11 bases lying between them. Germline V gene sequence: CDR1 SGDLS, CDR2 YYNGEE. The CDR3 is made up of 14 amino acids. One entry per CDR3 protein results from TCRdb running MiXCR on the 5' RACE reads. The sample includes approximately 350,000 distinct CDR3 sequences, approximately 20% of them seen just once. This clonotype was seen a few times. Its antigen is as yet unknown. The chain has TRBV9 and TRBJ2-2; D not certain. The sample was blood, either unsorted or a sorted T cell fraction (not recorded which). This TCR was sampled from a male donor with ankylosing spondylitis or in good health (not recorded which). The CDR3 nucleotides read TGTGCCAGCAGCGCCCTAGGGTTAACCGGGGAGCTGTTTTTT. It specifies CASSALGLTGELFF.